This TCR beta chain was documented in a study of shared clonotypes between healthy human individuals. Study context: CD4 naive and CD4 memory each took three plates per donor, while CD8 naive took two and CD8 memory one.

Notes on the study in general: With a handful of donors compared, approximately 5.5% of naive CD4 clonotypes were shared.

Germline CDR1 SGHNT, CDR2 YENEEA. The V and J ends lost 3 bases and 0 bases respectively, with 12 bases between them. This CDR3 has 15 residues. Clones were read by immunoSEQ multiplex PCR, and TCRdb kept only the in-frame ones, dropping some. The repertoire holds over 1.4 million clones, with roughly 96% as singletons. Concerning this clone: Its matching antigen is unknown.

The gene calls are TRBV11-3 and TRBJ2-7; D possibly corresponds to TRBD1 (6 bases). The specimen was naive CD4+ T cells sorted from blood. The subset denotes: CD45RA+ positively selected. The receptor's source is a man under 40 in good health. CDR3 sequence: CASSFDTGSSYEQYF. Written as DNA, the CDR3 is TGTGCCAGCAGCTTCGACACAGGGAGCTCCTACGAGCAGTACTTC.